Listed below are T cell receptor beta chains from one sample, sequenced in a study of CD8+CD57+ T cells in acquired aplastic anemia. TCRdb passed the reads through MiXCR, listing each CDR3 protein once. In the table there are more than 150,000 distinct CDR3 sequences, roughly 45% of which are singletons. The sample taken for sequencing was sorted CD4+, CD8+, or CD8+CD57+ T cells (not recorded which) from PBMCs. The receptors come from a human donor with aplastic anemia. Each CDR3 is given with its conserved first and last residue. A D gene is named only where the DNA matches it firmly. Only some rows state a clone size, as once, few, many or a class for expanded clones.

J	D	V	size	DNA	CDR3
TRBJ1-6	NA	TRBV16	NA	TGTGCCAGCAGCGTCGCGGGGGGGAATTCACCCCTCCACTTT	CASSVAGGNSPLHF
TRBJ2-1	NA	TRBV6-1	many	TGTGCCAGCAGGACAGGTTCCTACAATGAGCAGTTCTTC	CASRTGSYNEQFF
TRBJ1-2	TRBD1	TRBV7-9	NA	TGTGCCAGCAGCGGCCGGACAGGGGATTTCTATGGCTACACCTTC	CASSGRTGDFYGYTF
TRBJ2-1	TRBD1	TRBV2	NA	TGTGCCAGCACGAGGCAGGGGGACCACAATGAGCAGTTCTTC	CASTRQGDHNEQFF
TRBJ1-6	TRBD1	TRBV11-2	NA	TGTGCCAGCAGCCCGAAAGACAGGGCGTTATACTCACCCCTCCACTTT	CASSPKDRALYSPLHF
TRBJ1-5	TRBD1	TRBV20-1	NA	TGCAGTGCTAAGCAGGGGGATCAGCCCCAGCATTTT	CSAKQGDQPQHF
TRBJ1-6	TRBD1	TRBV11-3	many	TGTGCCAGCTCCAGGGGGTCCTATAATTCACCCCTCCACTTT	CASSRGSYNSPLHF
TRBJ2-2	NA	TRBV7-3	once	TGTGCCAGCAGCTTATGGGGTACCGGGGAGCTGTTTTTT	CASSLWGTGELFF
TRBJ2-1	NA	TRBV2	NA	TGTGCCAGCAGCGGACACAATGAGCAGTTCTTC	CASSGHNEQFF
TRBJ2-3	NA	TRBV5-1	many	TGCGCCAGCAGCTTGGTCGGGAGAGACACAGATACGCAGTATTTT	CASSLVGRDTDTQYF
TRBJ1-4	NA	TRBV2	many	TGTGCCAGCAGTCGCGGGACATACGTTGAAAAACTGTTTTTT	CASSRGTYVEKLFF
TRBJ1-2	TRBD1	TRBV7-9	NA	TGTGCCAGCAGCGTAGGGGGCCCGATCTATGGCTACACCTTC	CASSVGGPIYGYTF
TRBJ1-2	TRBD1	TRBV19	few	TGTGCCAGTTCCATTGACAGGGGCTACTATGGCTACACCTTC	CASSIDRGYYGYTF
TRBJ1-2	TRBD1	TRBV19	NA	TGTGCCAGTAGGGACGACAGGGCGGCTAACTATGGCTACACCTTC	CASRDDRAANYGYTF
TRBJ2-7	NA	TRBV11-1	many	TGTGCCAGCAGCTCCGACAGATACGAGCAGTACTTC	CASSSDRYEQYF
TRBJ1-2	NA	TRBV5-6	few	TGTGCCAGCAGCTTCCGGGACTACGGCCTGGATGGCTACACCTTC	CASSFRDYGLDGYTF
TRBJ2-3	NA	TRBV7-3	NA	TGTGCCAGCAGCCCAGACACGGGGGCGCAGTATTTT	CASSPDTGAQYF
TRBJ2-2	NA	TRBV4-2	once	TGTGCCAGCAGCCAAGATCCCAGTGGGGAGCTGTTTTTT	CASSQDPSGELFF
TRBJ2-7	NA	TRBV10-1	NA	TGCGCCAGCAGTGGAAAGAGAACCTACGAGCAGTACTTC	CASSGKRTYEQYF
TRBJ2-5	TRBD1	TRBV20-1	NA	TGCAGTGCTAGAGATCTAGGGGACAGGGGAATAGAGACCCAGTACTTC	CSARDLGDRGIETQYF
TRBJ1-1	TRBD1	TRBV19	NA	TGTGCCAGTAGTTCGGGACAGGGGGCGACTGAAGCTTTCTTT	CASSSGQGATEAFF
TRBJ2-1	TRBD2	TRBV19	NA	TGTGCCAGTAGTGCTTCAAGCGGGAGCTCTTCCTACAATGAGCAGTTCTTC	CASSASSGSSSYNEQFF
TRBJ2-1	TRBD2	TRBV14	many	TGTGCCAGCAGCCAGTCTAGCGGGAGGGCCAATGCAAATGAGCAGTTCTTC	CASSQSSGRANANEQFF
TRBJ2-5	NA	TRBV18	NA	TGTGCCAGCACAAGGGGAGATTACGAGACCCAGTACTTC	CASTRGDYETQYF
TRBJ1-4	NA	TRBV6-4	NA	TGTGCCAGCAGTGAACAGATTAATGAAAAACTGTTTTTT	CASSEQINEKLFF
TRBJ1-1	NA	TRBV11-1	many	TGTGCCAGCAGCTTACTAGGGGGAGGATTGAACACTGAAGCTTTCTTT	CASSLLGGGLNTEAFF
TRBJ2-1	TRBD1	TRBV15	NA	TGTGCCACCAGCACTAGACAGGGGGCGCTTATCAATGAGCAGTTCTTC	CATSTRQGALINEQFF
TRBJ2-2	NA	TRBV4-1	many	TGCGCCAGCAGCCAAGAAGGGATGATCGGGGAGCTGTTTTTT	CASSQEGMIGELFF
TRBJ1-1	NA	TRBV9	NA	TGTGCCAGCAGCGTAGGTCCAGGGGATACTGAAGCTTTCTTT	CASSVGPGDTEAFF
TRBJ2-7	TRBD1	TRBV7-9	NA	TGTGCCAGCAGCGCGGGACAGGGGACCTACGAGCAGTACTTC	CASSAGQGTYEQYF
TRBJ1-2	NA	TRBV29-1	NA	TGCAGCGTTGTGGATAAGGCCCTGTATGGCTACACCTTC	CSVVDKALYGYTF